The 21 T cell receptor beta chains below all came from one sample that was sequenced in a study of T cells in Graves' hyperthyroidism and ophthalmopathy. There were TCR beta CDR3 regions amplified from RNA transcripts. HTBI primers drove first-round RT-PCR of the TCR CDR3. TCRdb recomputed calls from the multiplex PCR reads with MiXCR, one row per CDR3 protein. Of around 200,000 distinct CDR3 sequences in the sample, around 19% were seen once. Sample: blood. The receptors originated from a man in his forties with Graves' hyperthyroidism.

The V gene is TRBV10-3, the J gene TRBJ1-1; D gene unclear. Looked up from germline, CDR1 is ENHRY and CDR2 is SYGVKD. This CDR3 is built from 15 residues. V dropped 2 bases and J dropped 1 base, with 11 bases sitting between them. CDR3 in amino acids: CAISEGRLWNTEAFF. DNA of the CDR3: TGTGCCATCAGTGAGGGCAGATTATGGAACACTGAAGCTTTCTTT.

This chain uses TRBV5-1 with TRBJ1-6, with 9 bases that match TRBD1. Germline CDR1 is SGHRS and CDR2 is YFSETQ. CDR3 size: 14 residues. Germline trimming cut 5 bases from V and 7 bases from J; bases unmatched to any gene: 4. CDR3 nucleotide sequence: TGCGCCAGCAGAATGGGACAGGGCAATTCACCCCTCCACTTT. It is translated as CASRMGQGNSPLHF.

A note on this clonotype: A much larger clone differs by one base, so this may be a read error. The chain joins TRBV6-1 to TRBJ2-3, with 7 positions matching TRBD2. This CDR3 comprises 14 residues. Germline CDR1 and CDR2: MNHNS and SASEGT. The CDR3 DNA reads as TGTGCCGGCAGCGGGACCTCCCGTTTAGATACGCAGTATTTT. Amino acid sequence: CAGSGTSRLDTQYF.

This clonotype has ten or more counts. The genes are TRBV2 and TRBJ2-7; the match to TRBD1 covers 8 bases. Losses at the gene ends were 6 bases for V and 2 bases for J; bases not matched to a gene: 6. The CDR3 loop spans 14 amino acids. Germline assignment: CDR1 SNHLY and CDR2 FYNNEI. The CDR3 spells CASSRTGPTYEQYF. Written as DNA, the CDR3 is TGTGCCAGCAGCCGGACAGGGCCTACCTACGAGCAGTACTTC.

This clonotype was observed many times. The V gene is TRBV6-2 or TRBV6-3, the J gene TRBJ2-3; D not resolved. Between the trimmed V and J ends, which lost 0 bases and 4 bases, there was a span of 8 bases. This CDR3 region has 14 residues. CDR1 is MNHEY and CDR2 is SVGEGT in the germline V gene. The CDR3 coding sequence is TGTGCCAGCAGTTACTCGAGTCCGGCAGATACGCAGTATTTT. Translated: CASSYSSPADTQYF.

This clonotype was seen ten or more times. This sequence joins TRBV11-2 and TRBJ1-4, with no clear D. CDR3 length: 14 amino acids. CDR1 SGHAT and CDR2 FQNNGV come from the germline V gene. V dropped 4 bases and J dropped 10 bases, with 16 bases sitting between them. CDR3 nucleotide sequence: TGTGCCAGCAGCTATAGCAGGACCTCGAGAAAACTGTTTTTT. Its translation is CASSYSRTSRKLFF.

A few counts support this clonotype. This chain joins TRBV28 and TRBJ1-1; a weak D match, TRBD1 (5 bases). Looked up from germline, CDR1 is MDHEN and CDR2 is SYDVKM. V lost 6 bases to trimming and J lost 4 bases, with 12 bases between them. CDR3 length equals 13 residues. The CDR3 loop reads CASRSGWGTEAFF. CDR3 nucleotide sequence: TGTGCCAGCAGATCAGGGTGGGGCACTGAAGCTTTCTTT.

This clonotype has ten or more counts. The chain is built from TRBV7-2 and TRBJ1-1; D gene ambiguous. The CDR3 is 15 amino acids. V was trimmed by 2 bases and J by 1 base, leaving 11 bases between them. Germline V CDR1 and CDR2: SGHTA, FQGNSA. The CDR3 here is CASSLILLGNTEAFF. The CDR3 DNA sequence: TGTGCCAGCAGCTTAATCCTGCTCGGGAACACTGAAGCTTTCTTT.

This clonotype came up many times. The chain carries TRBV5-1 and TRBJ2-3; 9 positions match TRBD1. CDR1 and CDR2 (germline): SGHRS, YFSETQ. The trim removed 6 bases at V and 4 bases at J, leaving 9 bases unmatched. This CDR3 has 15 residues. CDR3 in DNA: TGCGCCAGCACCAAACAGGGGGCGCTGGCAGATACGCAGTATTTT. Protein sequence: CASTKQGALADTQYF.

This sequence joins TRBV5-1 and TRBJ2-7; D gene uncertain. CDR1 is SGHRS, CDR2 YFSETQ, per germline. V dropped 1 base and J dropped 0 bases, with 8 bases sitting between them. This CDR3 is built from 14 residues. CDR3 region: CASSLNRFSYEQYF. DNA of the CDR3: TGCGCCAGCAGCTTGAACAGATTCTCCTACGAGCAGTACTTC. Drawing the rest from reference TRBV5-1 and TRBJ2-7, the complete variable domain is KAGVTQTPRYLIKTRGQQVTLSCSPISGHRSVSWYQQTPGQGLQFLFEYFSETQRNKGNFPGRFSGRQFSNSRSEMNVSTLELGDSALYLCASSLNRFSYEQYFGPGTRLTVT.

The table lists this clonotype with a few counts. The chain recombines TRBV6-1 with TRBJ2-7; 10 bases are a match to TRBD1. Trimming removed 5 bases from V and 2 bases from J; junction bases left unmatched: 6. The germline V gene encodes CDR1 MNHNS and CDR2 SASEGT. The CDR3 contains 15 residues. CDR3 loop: CASSWSGTGAYEQYF. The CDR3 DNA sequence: TGTGCCAGCAGTTGGTCCGGGACAGGGGCCTACGAGCAGTACTTC.

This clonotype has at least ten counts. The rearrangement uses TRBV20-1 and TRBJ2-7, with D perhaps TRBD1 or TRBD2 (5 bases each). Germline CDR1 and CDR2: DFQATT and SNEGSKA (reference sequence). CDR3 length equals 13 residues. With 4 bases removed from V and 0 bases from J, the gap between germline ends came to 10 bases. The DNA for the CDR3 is TGCAGTGCTAAGGGACGGAGCTCCTACGAGCAGTACTTC. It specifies CSAKGRSSYEQYF.

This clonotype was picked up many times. The CDR3, as DNA: TGCAGTGCTAGATATGGGCTAGCGGACCCCTACGAGCAGTACTTC. The encoded protein is CSARYGLADPYEQYF. The chain has TRBV20-1 and TRBJ2-7, with 7 bases fitting TRBD2. Trimming removed 2 bases from V and 2 bases from J; junction bases left unmatched: 9. Germline-derived CDR1 and CDR2 are DFQATT and SNEGSKA (reference sequence). The CDR3 has 15 amino acids.

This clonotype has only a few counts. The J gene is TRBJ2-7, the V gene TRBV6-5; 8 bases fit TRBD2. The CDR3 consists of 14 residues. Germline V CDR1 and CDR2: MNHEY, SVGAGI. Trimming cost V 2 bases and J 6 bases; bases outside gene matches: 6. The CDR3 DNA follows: TGTGCCAGCAGTTACGACGGGGGGGACGGCGAGCAGTACTTC. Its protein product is CASSYDGGDGEQYF.

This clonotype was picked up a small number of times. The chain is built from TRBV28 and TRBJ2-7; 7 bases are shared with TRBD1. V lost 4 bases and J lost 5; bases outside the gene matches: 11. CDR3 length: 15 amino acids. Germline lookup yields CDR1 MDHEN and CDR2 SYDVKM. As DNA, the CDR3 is TGTGCCAGCAGTTCGACCGGGACAGTGACCCACGAGCAGTACTTC. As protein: CASSSTGTVTHEQYF.

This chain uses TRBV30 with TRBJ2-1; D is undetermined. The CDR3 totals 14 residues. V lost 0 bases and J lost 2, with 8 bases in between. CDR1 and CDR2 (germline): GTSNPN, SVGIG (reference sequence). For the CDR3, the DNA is TGTGCCTGGAGTGTAATGAATACCTACAATGAGCAGTTCTTC. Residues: CAWSVMNTYNEQFF.

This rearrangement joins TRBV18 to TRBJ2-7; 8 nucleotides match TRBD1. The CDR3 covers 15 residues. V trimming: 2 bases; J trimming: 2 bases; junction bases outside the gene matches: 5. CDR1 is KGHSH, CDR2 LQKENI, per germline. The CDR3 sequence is CASSPGQGGAYEQYF. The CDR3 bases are TGTGCCAGCTCACCAGGACAGGGTGGTGCCTACGAGCAGTACTTC.

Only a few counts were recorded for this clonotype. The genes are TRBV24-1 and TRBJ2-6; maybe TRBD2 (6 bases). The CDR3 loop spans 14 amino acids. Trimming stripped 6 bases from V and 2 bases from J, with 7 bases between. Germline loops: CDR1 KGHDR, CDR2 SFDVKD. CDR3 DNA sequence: TGTGCCACCAGTCGCGGGGCTGGGGCCAACGTCCTGACTTTC. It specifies CATSRGAGANVLTF.

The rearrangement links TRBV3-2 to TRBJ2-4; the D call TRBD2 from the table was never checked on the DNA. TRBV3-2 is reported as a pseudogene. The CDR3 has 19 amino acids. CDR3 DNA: TGTGCCAGCAGCCACCTCCTTATAGCGGGGGCCCCGATCAAAAACATTCAGTACTTC. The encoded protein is CASSHLLIAGAPIKNIQYF.

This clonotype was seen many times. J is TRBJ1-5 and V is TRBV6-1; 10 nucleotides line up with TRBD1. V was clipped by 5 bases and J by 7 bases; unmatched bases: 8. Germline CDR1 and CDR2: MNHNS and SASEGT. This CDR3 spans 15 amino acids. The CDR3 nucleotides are TGTGCCAGCAGTCTAGGGACAGGGGCCGGGCAGCCCCAGCATTTT. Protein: CASSLGTGAGQPQHF.

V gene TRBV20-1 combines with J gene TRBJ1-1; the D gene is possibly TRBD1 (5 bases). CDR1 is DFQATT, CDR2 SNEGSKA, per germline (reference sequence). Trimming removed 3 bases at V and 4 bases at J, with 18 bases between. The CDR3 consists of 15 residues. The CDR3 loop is CSASGGEREGTEAFF. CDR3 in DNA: TGCAGTGCTAGTGGGGGGGAGCGGGAAGGCACTGAAGCTTTCTTT.